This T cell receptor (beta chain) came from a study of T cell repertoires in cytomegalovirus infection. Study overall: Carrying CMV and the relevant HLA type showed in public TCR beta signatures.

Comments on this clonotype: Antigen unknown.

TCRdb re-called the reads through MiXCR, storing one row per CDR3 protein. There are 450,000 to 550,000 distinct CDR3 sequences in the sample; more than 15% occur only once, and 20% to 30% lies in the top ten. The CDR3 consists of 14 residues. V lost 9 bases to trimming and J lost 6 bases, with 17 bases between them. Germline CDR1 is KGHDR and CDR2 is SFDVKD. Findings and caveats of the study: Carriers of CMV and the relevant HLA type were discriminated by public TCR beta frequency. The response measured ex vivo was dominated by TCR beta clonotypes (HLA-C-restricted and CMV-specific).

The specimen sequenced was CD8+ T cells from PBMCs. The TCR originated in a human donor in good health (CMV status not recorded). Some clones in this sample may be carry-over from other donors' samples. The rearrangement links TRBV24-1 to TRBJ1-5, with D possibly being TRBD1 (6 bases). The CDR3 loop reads CATSQGGGIQPQHF. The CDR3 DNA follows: TGTGCCACCTCACAAGGGGGGGGCATTCAGCCCCAGCATTTT.